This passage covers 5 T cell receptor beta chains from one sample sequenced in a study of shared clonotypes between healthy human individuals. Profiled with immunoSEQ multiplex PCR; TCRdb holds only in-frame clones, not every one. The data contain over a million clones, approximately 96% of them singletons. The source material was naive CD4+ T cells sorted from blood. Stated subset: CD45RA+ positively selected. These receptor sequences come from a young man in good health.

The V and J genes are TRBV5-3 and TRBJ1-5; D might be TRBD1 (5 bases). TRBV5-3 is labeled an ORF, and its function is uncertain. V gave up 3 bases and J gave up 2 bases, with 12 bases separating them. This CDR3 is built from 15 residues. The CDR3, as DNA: TGTGCCAGAAGCTCTAGGGGTAGTGGCAATCAGCCCCAGCATTTT. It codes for CARSSRGSGNQPQHF.

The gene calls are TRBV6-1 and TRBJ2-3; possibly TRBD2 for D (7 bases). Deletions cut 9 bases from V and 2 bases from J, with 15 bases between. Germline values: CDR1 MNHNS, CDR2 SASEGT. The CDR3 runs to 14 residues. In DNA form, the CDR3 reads TGTGCCAGGGGAGGGGGGCTGGTCACAGATACGCAGTATTTT. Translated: CARGGGLVTDTQYF.

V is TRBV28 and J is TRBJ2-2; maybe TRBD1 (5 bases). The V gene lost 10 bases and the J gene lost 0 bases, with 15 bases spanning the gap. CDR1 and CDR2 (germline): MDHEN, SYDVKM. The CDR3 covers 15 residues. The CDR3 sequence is CATQRGLSNTGELFF. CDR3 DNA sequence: TGTGCCACTCAAAGGGGTTTATCGAACACCGGGGAGCTGTTTTTT.

This CDR3 is CASSRPGLRKGTQYF. CDR3 sequence (DNA): TGTGCCAGCAGCCGTCCGGGACTTCGAAAGGGGACCCAGTACTTC. The rearrangement links TRBV14 to TRBJ2-5; the D gene is possibly TRBD2 (6 bases). Germline V lookup: CDR1 SGHDN, CDR2 FVKESK. Trimming shortened V by 4 bases and J by 7 bases, and 19 bases separated the two germline ends. This CDR3 comprises 15 residues.

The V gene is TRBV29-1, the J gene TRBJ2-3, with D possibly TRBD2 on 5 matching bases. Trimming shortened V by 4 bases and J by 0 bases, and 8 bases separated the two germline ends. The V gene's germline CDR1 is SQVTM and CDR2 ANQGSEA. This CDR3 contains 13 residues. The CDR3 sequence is CSVGWTSTDTQYF. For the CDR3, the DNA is TGCAGCGTTGGATGGACTAGCACAGATACGCAGTATTTT.